Below, 14 T cell receptor beta chains from the same sample are listed, as sequenced in a study of T-cell reconstitution after alpha-beta-depleted transplantation in children. Researchers prepared the TCRbeta library using unique molecular identifiers, the study reports. TCRdb reanalysed the PCR reads using MiXCR and keeps one entry per CDR3 protein. The sample lists approximately 800,000 distinct CDR3 sequences, 16% occurring once. Here the sequenced sample was PBMCs, mostly from graft donor cells, taken 360 days after TCRalphabeta/CD19-depleted stem cell transplant. The receptors originated from a male patient under 18 who had a stem cell transplant for acute lymphoblastic leukemia, so the T cells may come from the graft donor.

The genes are TRBV27 and TRBJ2-6; D ambiguous. The CDR3 has 12 amino acids. V lost 5 bases and J 4 bases, leaving 3 bases between the germline ends. CDR1 MNHEY and CDR2 SMNVEV come from the germline V gene (reference sequence). DNA of the CDR3: TGTGCCAGCAGTACCGGGGCCAACGTCCTGACTTTC. Translation: CASSTGANVLTF.

This clonotype was found a few times. V is TRBV5-1 and J is TRBJ1-1; D remains unclear. V lost 4 bases and J lost 1, with 17 bases in between. The V gene's germline CDR1 is SGHRS and CDR2 YFSETQ. The CDR3 sequence is 16 residues long. CDR3 DNA sequence: TGCGCCAGCAGCCCCTACCCACCAGATAAGAACACTGAAGCTTTCTTT. Translation: CASSPYPPDKNTEAFF.

This clonotype has ten or more counts. V usage is TRBV6-4 and J usage is TRBJ2-1; tentatively, D is TRBD2 (6 bases). Between the trimmed V and J ends, which lost 7 bases and 8 bases, there was a span of 21 bases. The CDR3 extends over 15 amino acids. The germline V gene has CDR1 MRHNA and CDR2 SNTAGT. As DNA, the CDR3 is TGTGCCAGCATGTCGTCTCCGGCGGGGCCGTATGAGCAGTTCTTC. This sequence encodes CASMSSPAGPYEQFF.

This clonotype was seen a few times. The chain is built from TRBV7-9 and TRBJ2-3, with TRBD2 matching over 7 bases. Trimming cost V 1 base and J 5 bases; bases outside gene matches: 6. The CDR3 is 15 residues long. Looked up from germline, CDR1 is SEHNR and CDR2 is FQNEAQ (reference sequence). The CDR3 region is CASSLVAGAVDTQYF. The CDR3 region has the DNA TGTGCCAGCAGCTTAGTGGCGGGAGCGGTAGATACGCAGTATTTT.

The genes are TRBV20-1 and TRBJ2-7, with 10 bases lining up with TRBD2. The CDR3 length is 14 residues. After removal of 2 bases from V and 2 bases from J, the junction contained 3 bases not matched to a gene. Germline V gives CDR1 DFQATT, CDR2 SNEGSKA (reference sequence). CDR3 sequence: CSARPSGRAYEQYF. The DNA of the CDR3 is TGCAGTGCTAGACCCAGCGGGAGGGCCTACGAGCAGTACTTC.

This clonotype was recorded at least ten times. This chain connects TRBV5-1 to TRBJ2-2; 8 bases map to TRBD1. The CDR3 extends over 18 amino acids. V lost 7 bases, J lost 0 bases, and 14 bases stayed unmatched. Germline lookup yields CDR1 SGHRS and CDR2 YFSETQ. The CDR3 region is CASSRVTGVLTNTGELFF. Here the CDR3 DNA reads TGCGCCAGCTCACGAGTGACAGGGGTCCTCACGAACACCGGGGAGCTGTTTTTT.

The rearrangement links TRBV19 to TRBJ1-5, with 7 bases lining up with TRBD1. V lost 6 bases, J lost 1 base, and 3 bases stayed unmatched. Germline V lookup: CDR1 LNHDA, CDR2 SQIVND (reference sequence). CDR3 length equals 14 residues. CDR3 in DNA: TGTGCCAGTAGGACGACAGGGAGCAATCAGCCCCAGCATTTT. It is translated as CASRTTGSNQPQHF.

This clonotype was seen many times. The chain couples TRBV12-3 or TRBV12-4 to TRBJ2-1, with unresolved D. Trimming removed 3 bases at V and 5 bases at J, with 8 bases between. The CDR3 runs to 13 residues. Here the CDR3 reads CASSLTRDNEQFF. The CDR3 DNA reads as TGTGCCAGCAGTTTGACGAGAGACAATGAGCAGTTCTTC.

This clonotype was seen more than once but under ten times. The J gene is TRBJ2-7, the V gene TRBV9, with 7 bases aligning to TRBD2. The CDR3 runs to 15 residues. The V and J ends lost 2 bases and 5 bases, in that order; junction bases with no gene match: 10. The V gene's germline CDR1 is SGDLS and CDR2 YYNGEE. This chain's CDR3 is CASSVNGGRLHEQYF. CDR3 DNA: TGTGCCAGCAGCGTTAATGGCGGGAGACTTCACGAGCAGTACTTC.

This clonotype has just a few counts. This chain connects TRBV5-1 to TRBJ2-5; 7 nucleotides match TRBD1. Trimming at V came to 3 bases and at J to 5 bases, leaving 7 bases not matched to a gene. Germline-derived CDR1 and CDR2 are SGHRS and YFSETQ. The CDR3 runs to 14 residues. This CDR3 is CASSSTGVVETQYF. CDR3 coding DNA: TGCGCCAGCAGCTCAACAGGGGTTGTTGAGACCCAGTACTTC.

This sequence joins TRBV15 and TRBJ1-4; 9 bases line up with TRBD1. CDR3 length: 18 residues. The V gene end was trimmed by 1 base and the J gene end by 4 bases; junction bases not matched to a gene: 10. Germline-derived CDR1 and CDR2 are LNHNV and YYDKDF (reference sequence). The CDR3 reads CATSRAPGQGPVNEKLFF. Here the CDR3 DNA reads TGTGCCACCAGCAGAGCGCCGGGACAGGGACCAGTTAATGAAAAACTGTTTTTT.

This clonotype was seen a handful of times. The chain is built from TRBV4-2 and TRBJ2-2; D is ambiguous. This CDR3 is 13 amino acids long. V lost 8 bases, J lost 0 bases, and 7 bases lay in between. The germline CDR1 and CDR2 sequences are LGHNA and YNFKEQ. CDR3 sequence reads: CASLRPNTGELFF. Written as DNA, the CDR3 is TGTGCCAGCCTCCGGCCGAACACCGGGGAGCTGTTTTTT.

This clonotype has just a few counts. V gene TRBV12-3 or TRBV12-4 combines with J gene TRBJ2-6; 11 bases map to TRBD1. The J segment lost 4 bases and the V segment lost 0 bases, leaving 8 bases of the junction unmatched. CDR3 length: 19 residues. The CDR3 sequence is CASSLAGTGGSLGANVLTF. As DNA, the CDR3 is TGTGCCAGCAGTTTAGCGGGGACAGGGGGATCGTTGGGGGCCAACGTCCTGACTTTC.

This clonotype was seen ten or more times. This chain links TRBV6-5 with TRBJ2-7; TRBD2 matches at 12 bases. The CDR3 is 15 amino acids. Germline CDR1 and CDR2: MNHEY and SVGAGI. J lost 2 bases, V lost 7 bases, and 6 bases had no gene match. The CDR3 DNA reads TGTGCCAGCACGGCACTAGCGGGAGGTCCCTACGAGCAGTACTTC. Translating it yields CASTALAGGPYEQYF.